This entry lists 21 T cell receptor beta chains sequenced from one sample in a study of T cells in Graves' hyperthyroidism and ophthalmopathy. RNA transcripts served as the template for amplifying TCR beta CDR3 regions. The HTBI primer set served for first-round RT-PCR of the TCR CDR3. TCRdb reanalysed the multiplex PCR reads using MiXCR and keeps one entry per CDR3 protein. The table lists nearly 600,000 distinct CDR3 sequences, 12% to 15% of them singletons. Specimen: blood. These receptors were taken from a woman younger than 30 with Graves' ophthalmopathy.

This clonotype has a handful of counts. This chain joins TRBV28 and TRBJ2-7; 9 bases match TRBD1. The germline CDR1 and CDR2 sequences are MDHEN and SYDVKM. Trimming at V came to 5 bases and at J to 5 bases, leaving 7 bases not matched to a gene. CDR3 length: 14 amino acids. CDR3 sequence (DNA): TGTGCCAGCAGTCACAGGGGGCGAAGCAACGAGCAGTACTTC. This codes for CASSHRGRSNEQYF.

This clonotype has more than one count but fewer than ten. The chain combines TRBV5-6 with TRBJ2-5; 13 positions match TRBD2. Germline V lookup: CDR1 SGHDT, CDR2 YYEEEE. The CDR3 spans 17 residues. V trimming: 3 bases; J trimming: 5 bases; junction bases outside the gene matches: 10. The CDR3 loop reads CASSWTSGSNLRETQYF. Here the CDR3 DNA reads TGTGCCAGCAGCTGGACTAGCGGGAGCAATTTACGGGAGACCCAGTACTTC.

This clonotype appeared many times. This chain links TRBV6-6 with TRBJ2-1; TRBD2 matches 8 bases. CDR3 length: 19 residues. Germline trimming cut 0 bases from V and 3 bases from J; bases unmatched to any gene: 13. CDR1 and CDR2 from the germline V gene are MNHNY and SVGAGI (reference sequence). The CDR3 protein is CASSYSGWPAGDDYNEQFF. CDR3 nucleotides: TGTGCCAGCAGTTACTCGGGTTGGCCAGCGGGAGATGACTACAATGAGCAGTTCTTC.

The chain employs TRBV5-6 and TRBJ1-1, with a possible D match to TRBD1 (5 bases). The V end was cut by 2 bases, the J end by 4 bases, with 27 bases between. This CDR3 is 19 amino acids long. The V gene's germline CDR1 is SGHDT and CDR2 YYEEEE. The chain's CDR3 is CASSFRDSARGTPSTEAFF. The CDR3, as DNA: TGTGCCAGCAGCTTTCGTGATTCGGCCCGAGGGACGCCTTCCACTGAAGCTTTCTTT.

In this sample, this clonotype turned up many times. The chain joins TRBV9 to TRBJ1-2; 7 bases are a match to TRBD1. This CDR3 has 16 residues. The trim removed 0 bases at V and 1 base at J, leaving 6 bases unmatched. Germline V gene data show CDR1 as SGDLS and CDR2 as YYNGEE. The CDR3 bases are TGTGCCAGCAGCGTAGAACCGACAGGGAGTAACTATGGCTACACCTTC. Its translation is CASSVEPTGSNYGYTF.

This clonotype was seen ten or more times. This chain joins TRBV28 and TRBJ2-1; 10 nucleotides line up with TRBD2. The CDR3 consists of 15 residues. Germline V CDR1 and CDR2: MDHEN, SYDVKM. Trimming cost V 8 bases and J 4 bases; bases outside gene matches: 8. The CDR3, as DNA: TGTGCCAGCGGGCTAGCGGGAGTGGTTTACAATGAGCAGTTCTTC. This gives the protein CASGLAGVVYNEQFF.

This clonotype was observed a few times. This chain connects TRBV9 to TRBJ2-7; 8 bases are shared with TRBD2. Germline loops: CDR1 SGDLS, CDR2 YYNGEE. This CDR3 contains 17 residues. The trim removed 3 bases at V and 1 base at J, leaving 12 bases unmatched. CDR3 nucleotides: TGTGCCAGCAGCGCGAACTATGGGACTAGAGGTTCCTACGAGCAGTACTTC. This translates into CASSANYGTRGSYEQYF. The whole variable domain, remainder taken from reference TRBV9 and TRBJ2-7, is DSGVTQTPKHLITATGQRVTLRCSPRSGDLSVYWYQQSLDQGLQFLIQYYNGEERAKGNILERFSAQQFPDLHSELNLSSLELGDSALYFCASSANYGTRGSYEQYFGPGTRLTVT.

This clonotype was counted at least ten times. The chain joins TRBV28 to TRBJ1-2; no clear D. Germline V gene data show CDR1 as MDHEN and CDR2 as SYDVKM. CDR3 length: 14 residues. Deletions cut 6 bases from V and 8 bases from J, with 19 bases between. CDR3 in amino acids: CASSLAEIGEGYTF. CDR3 nucleotide sequence: TGTGCCAGCAGCCTGGCCGAAATCGGGGAGGGCTACACCTTC.

This clonotype appeared many times. The chain recombines TRBV28 with TRBJ1-5, with D possibly TRBD1 on 5 matching bases. Germline values: CDR1 MDHEN, CDR2 SYDVKM. Deletions cut 5 bases from V and 6 bases from J, with 14 bases between. This CDR3 contains 14 residues. The CDR3 DNA sequence: TGTGCCAGCAGTACCAGACGGGGGAGTCAGCCCCAGCATTTT. Protein sequence: CASSTRRGSQPQHF.

This clonotype was observed many times. The chain employs TRBV7-6 and TRBJ2-2, with 12 bases fitting TRBD2. Germline values: CDR1 SGHVS, CDR2 FNYEAQ. This CDR3 region has 15 residues. Unmatched junction bases numbered 4, after V lost 5 bases and J lost 6 bases. CDR3 loop: CASSAPSGRAGELFF. CDR3 in DNA: TGTGCCAGCAGCGCCCCTAGCGGGAGGGCCGGGGAGCTGTTTTTT.

This clonotype was detected only a few times. The rearrangement uses TRBV7-6 and TRBJ2-5, with D possibly TRBD1 on 6 matching bases. The V end was cut by 0 bases, the J end by 1 base, with 9 bases between. Looked up from germline, CDR1 is SGHVS and CDR2 is FNYEAQ. This CDR3 comprises 15 residues. The CDR3 DNA is TGTGCCAGCAGCTTAGCGCACAGGGCCCAAGAGACCCAGTACTTC. Translation: CASSLAHRAQETQYF. The variable domain in full, completed from reference TRBV7-6 and TRBJ2-5, reads GAGVSQSPRYKVTKRGQDVALRCDPISGHVSLYWYRQALGQGPEFLTYFNYEAQQDKSGLPNDRFSAERPEGSISTLTIQRTEQRDSAMYRCASSLAHRAQETQYFGPGTRLLVL.

Concerning this clonotype itself: A much more abundant neighbour one base away suggests this may be a read error. This chain links TRBV4-1 with TRBJ2-7; the match to TRBD1 covers 7 bases. Germline V gene data show CDR1 as MGHRA and CDR2 as YSYEKL. This CDR3 spans 16 amino acids. The CDR3 DNA reads as TGCGCCAGCGGCCAAGGCGTGACAGGGACCTCCTACGAGCAGTACTTC. This gives the protein CASGQGVTGTSYEQYF.

This clonotype was recorded many times. The chain employs TRBV4-2 and TRBJ2-7; perhaps TRBD2 as D (5 bases). The CDR3 totals 14 residues. Germline CDR1 LGHNA, CDR2 YNFKEQ. Trimming left V 4 bases short and J 2 bases short, with 12 bases between. For the CDR3, the DNA is TGTGCCAGCAGCCCCGAAAGCGGTACCTACGAGCAGTACTTC. This codes for CASSPESGTYEQYF.

This clonotype was recorded many times. The V call is TRBV28, the J call TRBJ2-4; possibly TRBD1 for D (6 bases). The CDR3 runs 17 residues. Germline CDR1 and CDR2: MDHEN and SYDVKM. V shed 2 bases and J shed 0 bases, with 14 bases lying between them. The CDR3 bases are TGTGCCAGCAGTTTAACGGATTTGGGACAAGCCAAAAACATTCAGTACTTC. Amino acids: CASSLTDLGQAKNIQYF.

In DNA form, the CDR3 reads TGTGCCAGCGGAGATCTTTACCGCTCCTACGAGCAGTACTTC. This translates into CASGDLYRSYEQYF. The chain carries TRBV6-1 and TRBJ2-7; D call uncertain. The CDR3 has 14 amino acids. Per the germline V gene, CDR1 is MNHNS and CDR2 is SASEGT. Trimming took off 8 bases at V and 0 bases at J, with 14 bases between the two ends.

This clonotype was seen ten or more times. This chain uses TRBV29-1 with TRBJ2-5; D possibly corresponds to TRBD2 (6 bases). The V end was cut by 5 bases, the J end by 5 bases, with 15 bases between. CDR1 and CDR2 (germline): SQVTM, ANQGSEA. CDR3 length: 13 residues. As DNA, the CDR3 is TGCAGCGTTTTGGAGGGGTGGTCGGAGACCCAGTACTTC. Amino acids: CSVLEGWSETQYF.

This clonotype was seen repeatedly, ten times or more. The chain carries TRBV20-1 and TRBJ1-5; D call uncertain. Per the germline V gene, CDR1 is DFQATT and CDR2 is SNEGSKA (reference sequence). The CDR3 is made up of 13 amino acids. V gave up 6 bases and J gave up 3 bases, with 12 bases separating them. CDR3 loop: CSALRDVNQPQHF. CDR3 DNA sequence: TGCAGTGCCCTCCGAGACGTCAATCAGCCCCAGCATTTT.

Notes on this clonotype: Being one base from a much bigger clone, this may be a read error. The chain links TRBV12-3 or TRBV12-4 to TRBJ2-1; the match to TRBD1 covers 7 bases. This CDR3 has 14 amino acids. CDR3 sequence (DNA): TGTGCCACCAGTCAAGGGACAGTTAACAATGAGCAGTTCTTC. Amino acids: CATSQGTVNNEQFF.

This clonotype came up many times. This chain joins TRBV4-1 and TRBJ1-2, with a tentative D call TRBD1 (5 bases). The length of the CDR3 is 15 residues. Germline CDR1 reads MGHRA; CDR2 reads YSYEKL. V was cut by 1 base and J by 4 bases, with 13 bases left in between. Written as DNA, the CDR3 is TGCGCCAGCAGCCAAGGGGCAGGGTCGAGCTATGGCTACACCTTC. This translates into CASSQGAGSSYGYTF.

The CDR3 protein is CASSDGSSYEQYF. The CDR3 DNA reads as TGTGCCAGCAGCGACGGGTCTTCCTACGAGCAGTACTTC. The chain is built from TRBV2 and TRBJ2-7, with D uncertain. This CDR3 contains 13 residues. Trimming took 6 bases from V and 1 from J, leaving 10 bases between them. In germline, CDR1 is SNHLY, CDR2 FYNNEI.

This clonotype appeared many times. This chain links TRBV28 with TRBJ2-3; 16 bases line up with TRBD2. This CDR3 spans 18 amino acids. V shed 6 bases, J shed 3 bases, and the junction held 9 bases outside the gene matches. Germline V gene sequence: CDR1 MDHEN, CDR2 SYDVKM. CDR3 residues: CASRPPGLAGGITDTQYF. CDR3 nucleotide sequence: TGTGCCAGCAGGCCTCCGGGACTAGCGGGAGGGATTACAGATACGCAGTATTTT.